This TCR beta chain was identified during a study of OX40 agonist ivuxolimab in advanced cancers. Study in general: Averaging about 60 years in age, with a range of about 23 to 90, the cohort was around 85% male. Partial responses were achieved by three patients, of whom one had hepatocellular carcinoma and two had cutaneous melanoma.

Regarding this clone: Its matching antigen is unknown.

Generated by immunoSEQ multiplex PCR, the TCRdb table keeps only in-frame clones and is missing some. In the table there are some 90,000 clones, 92% of which are singletons. General study results and limits: There was clonal expansion of CD4+ and CD8+ blood T cells by week 6 at 0.1 to 3.0 mg/kg.

After removal of 6 bases from V and 0 bases from J, the junction contained 5 bases not matched to a gene. Germline V CDR1 and CDR2: SEHNR, FQNEAQ (reference sequence). The CDR3 consists of 16 residues. This receptor was taken from an adult with an advanced solid tumor such as melanoma, head and neck, liver or kidney cancer. The chain recombines TRBV7-9 with TRBJ2-4; 10 bases are a match to TRBD2. The sequenced sample was CD4+ or CD8+ T cells sorted from blood, obtained in a trial of the OX40 agonist ivuxolimab. DNA of the CDR3: TGTGCCAGCAGTTTGACTAGCGGGTTAGCCAAAAACATTCAGTACTTC. Its translation: CASSLTSGLAKNIQYF.